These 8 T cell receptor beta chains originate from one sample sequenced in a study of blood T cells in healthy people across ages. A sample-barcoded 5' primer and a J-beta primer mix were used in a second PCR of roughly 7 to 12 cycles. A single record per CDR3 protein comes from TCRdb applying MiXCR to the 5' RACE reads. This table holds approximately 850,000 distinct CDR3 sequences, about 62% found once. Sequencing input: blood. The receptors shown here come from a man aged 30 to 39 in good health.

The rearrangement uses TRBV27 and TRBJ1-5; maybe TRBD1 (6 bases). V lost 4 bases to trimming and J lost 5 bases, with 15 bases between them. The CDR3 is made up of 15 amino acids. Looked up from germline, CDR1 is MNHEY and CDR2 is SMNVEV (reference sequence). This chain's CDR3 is CASSWGTGLDQPQHF. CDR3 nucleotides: TGTGCCAGCAGTTGGGGCACAGGGTTGGATCAGCCCCAGCATTTT.

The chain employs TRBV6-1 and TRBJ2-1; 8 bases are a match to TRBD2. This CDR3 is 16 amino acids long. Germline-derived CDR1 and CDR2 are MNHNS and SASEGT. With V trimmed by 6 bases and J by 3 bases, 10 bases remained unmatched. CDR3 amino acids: CASRGAGAIDYNEQFF. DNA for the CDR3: TGTGCCAGCAGAGGAGCGGGAGCTATCGACTACAATGAGCAGTTCTTC.

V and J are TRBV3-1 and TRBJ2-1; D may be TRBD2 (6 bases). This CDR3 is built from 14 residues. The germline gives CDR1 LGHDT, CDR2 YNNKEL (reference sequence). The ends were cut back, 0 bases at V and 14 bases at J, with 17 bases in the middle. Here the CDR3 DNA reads TGTGCCAGCAGCCAAGACGAAGTGGGACTTAGGAAGTTCTTC. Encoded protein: CASSQDEVGLRKFF.

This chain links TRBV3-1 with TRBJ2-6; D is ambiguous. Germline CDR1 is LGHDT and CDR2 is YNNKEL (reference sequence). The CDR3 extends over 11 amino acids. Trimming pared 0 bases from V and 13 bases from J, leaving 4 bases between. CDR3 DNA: TGTGCCAGCAGCCAAGACAGTGTCCTGACTTTC. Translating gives CASSQDSVLTF.

CDR3 loop: CASSLEVGQTQYF. DNA of the CDR3: TGCGCCAGCAGCTTGGAAGTCGGCCAGACCCAGTACTTC. V is TRBV5-1 and J is TRBJ2-5; D unclear. Germline CDR1 reads SGHRS; CDR2 reads YFSETQ. The CDR3 contains 13 residues. Trimming stripped 0 bases from V and 6 bases from J, with 9 bases between.

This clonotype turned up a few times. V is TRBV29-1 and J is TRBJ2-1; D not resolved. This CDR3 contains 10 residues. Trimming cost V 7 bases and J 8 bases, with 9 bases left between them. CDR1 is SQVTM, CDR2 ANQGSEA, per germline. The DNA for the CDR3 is TGCAGCGGGGATGGATATGAGCAGTTCTTC. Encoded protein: CSGDGYEQFF.

The CDR3 sequence: CSARGYSDNEQFF. In nucleotides, the CDR3 is TGCAGTGCTAGAGGCTACTCGGACAATGAGCAGTTCTTC. The chain recombines TRBV20-1 with TRBJ2-1, with D unclear. Germline V gives CDR1 DFQATT, CDR2 SNEGSKA (reference sequence). Trimming left V 1 base short and J 5 bases short, with 9 bases between. The CDR3 extends over 13 amino acids.

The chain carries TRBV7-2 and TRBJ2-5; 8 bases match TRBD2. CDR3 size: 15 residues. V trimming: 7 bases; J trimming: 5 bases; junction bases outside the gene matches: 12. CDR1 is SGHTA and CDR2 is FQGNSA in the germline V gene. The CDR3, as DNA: TGTGCCAGCACCTGGGGAGCGGGAGAGGCGGAGACCCAGTACTTC. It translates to CASTWGAGEAETQYF.